This T cell receptor (beta chain) came from a study of response to subunit inactivated influenza vaccine. Study findings and constraints: The study's authors posited that every seasonal influenza vaccination enlists few new T cells.

TCRdb processed the RT-PCR reads anew with MiXCR; each CDR3 protein has one entry. This sample has about 310,000 distinct CDR3 sequences; about a fifth occur once, and the top ten carry about 10%. This clonotype was counted between two and nine times. Its cognate antigen is unknown. Material: PBMCs from blood, obtained less than 22 months after vaccination. The TCR originated in a man between 50 and 69 years old who received an inactivated influenza vaccine.

This chain's CDR3 is CASTTGQMNTEAFF. The CDR3 region has the DNA TGTGCCAGTACCACGGGACAGATGAACACTGAAGCTTTCTTT. The J gene is TRBJ1-1, the V gene TRBV19; 7 bases agree with TRBD1. V gave up 7 bases and J gave up 0 bases; unmatched junction bases: 5. In germline, CDR1 is LNHDA, CDR2 SQIVND (reference sequence). The CDR3 runs to 14 residues.